Below are 18 T cell receptor beta chains sequenced from a single sample in a study of cytotoxic CD8 clonotypes in ibrutinib-treated CLL. Measured with immunoSEQ multiplex PCR; TCRdb has only the in-frame clones, and not every one. The sample yields about 160,000 clones, 84% seen once. Specimen: PBMCs, collected after 24 months of ibrutinib treatment. The receptors come from a human donor with chronic lymphocytic leukemia.

This chain connects TRBV7-9 to TRBJ2-5, with 12 positions matching TRBD2. Germline V gene data show CDR1 as SEHNR and CDR2 as FQNEAQ (reference sequence). Trimming removed 5 bases from V and 1 base from J; junction bases left unmatched: 5. The CDR3 runs to 16 residues. Written as DNA, the CDR3 is TGTGCCAGCAGCCCCCGGACTAGCGGGATCCAAGAGACCCAGTACTTC. This sequence encodes CASSPRTSGIQETQYF. Full variable domain (outside the CDR3, taken from reference TRBV7-9 and TRBJ2-5): DTGVSQNPRHKITKRGQNVTFRCDPISEHNRLYWYRQTLGQGPEFLTYFQNEAQLEKSRLLSDRFSAERPKGSFSTLEIQRTEQGDSAMYLCASSPRTSGIQETQYFGPGTRLLVL.

The chain uses TRBV14 and TRBJ2-3, with D tentatively TRBD1 (5 bases). Germline loops: CDR1 SGHDN, CDR2 FVKESK. With 4 bases removed from V and 2 bases from J, the gap between germline ends came to 10 bases. CDR3 length: 14 residues. CDR3 sequence reads: CASSRKQATDTQYF. The CDR3 DNA sequence: TGTGCCAGCAGCCGGAAACAGGCCACAGATACGCAGTATTTT.

The chain combines TRBV28 with TRBJ2-7, with unresolved D. The CDR3 has 12 amino acids. Germline V gives CDR1 MDHEN, CDR2 SYDVKM. Trimming took off 6 bases at V and 0 bases at J, with 6 bases between the two ends. CDR3 in amino acids: CASRHSSYEQYF. CDR3 coding DNA: TGTGCCAGCAGACATAGCTCCTACGAGCAGTACTTC.

Points on this clone: Other DNA sequences in the sample encode the same CDR3. The V gene is TRBV27, the J gene TRBJ2-1; D gene uncertain. CDR1 MNHEY and CDR2 SMNVEV come from the germline V gene (reference sequence). V was trimmed by 0 bases and J by 4 bases, leaving 4 bases between them. This CDR3 contains 13 residues. The CDR3 DNA reads as TGTGCCAGCAGTTTATCCCCGTACAATGAGCAGTTCTTC. It translates to CASSLSPYNEQFF.

The count of this clone is one. The chain has TRBV9 and TRBJ2-1, with 9 bases lining up with TRBD2. The CDR3 has 15 amino acids. Losses at the gene ends were 4 bases for V and 4 bases for J; bases not matched to a gene: 6. Looked up from germline, CDR1 is SGDLS and CDR2 is YYNGEE. The CDR3 spells CASSLTSGLYNEQFF. CDR3 DNA sequence: TGTGCCAGCAGCCTCACTAGCGGGCTATACAATGAGCAGTTCTTC.

The chain has TRBV27 and TRBJ2-2; TRBD1 matches 8 bases. Germline lookup yields CDR1 MNHEY and CDR2 SMNVEV (reference sequence). Losses at the gene ends were 2 bases for V and 4 bases for J; bases not matched to a gene: 3. The length of the CDR3 is 15 residues. The CDR3 reads CASSLEDRATGELFF. As DNA, the CDR3 is TGTGCCAGCAGTTTAGAGGACAGGGCCACCGGGGAGCTGTTTTTT.

The V call is TRBV2, the J call TRBJ1-5; a weak D match, TRBD1 (5 bases). CDR1 and CDR2 from the germline V gene are SNHLY and FYNNEI. Between the trimmed V and J ends, which lost 2 bases and 9 bases, there was a span of 14 bases. This CDR3 spans 14 amino acids. The chain's CDR3 is CASSESAGMGPQHF. The DNA of the CDR3 is TGTGCCAGCAGTGAATCGGCAGGGATGGGGCCCCAGCATTTT.

CDR3 sequence: CASSPTNTEAFF. Here the CDR3 DNA reads TGTGCCAGCAGCCCTACGAACACTGAAGCTTTCTTT. V and J are TRBV9 and TRBJ1-1, with D hard to call. There are 12 residues in the CDR3. Germline V gives CDR1 SGDLS, CDR2 YYNGEE. V was cut by 4 bases and J by 1 base, with 5 bases left in between.

The chain is built from TRBV10-3 and TRBJ2-1; 8 nucleotides line up with TRBD1. The CDR3 has 14 residues. Germline lookup yields CDR1 ENHRY and CDR2 SYGVKD. V trimming: 10 bases; J trimming: 8 bases; junction bases outside the gene matches: 13. CDR3 bases: TGTGCCACCGAAGTGGCAGGGGGCTTCGATGAGCAGTTCTTC. Protein: CATEVAGGFDEQFF.

This rearrangement joins TRBV6-5 to TRBJ1-2; 7 bases match TRBD1. The germline gives CDR1 MNHEY, CDR2 SVGAGI. The CDR3 contains 14 residues. The V segment lost 6 bases and the J segment 4 bases; nucleotides outside the gene matches: 8. CDR3: CASSKYRGSYGYTF. In nucleotides, the CDR3 is TGTGCCAGCAGCAAGTACAGGGGTTCCTATGGCTACACCTTC.

This chain uses TRBV27 with TRBJ2-1, with D possibly being TRBD1 (5 bases). Germline V gives CDR1 MNHEY, CDR2 SMNVEV (reference sequence). The V gene lost 4 bases and the J gene lost 5 bases, with 18 bases spanning the gap. This CDR3 contains 16 residues. CDR3 region: CASSSLRRTNNNEQFF. Here the CDR3 DNA reads TGTGCCAGCAGTTCCCTTCGTAGGACAAATAACAATGAGCAGTTCTTC.

The chain joins TRBV12-5 to TRBJ2-6; TRBD2 is a possible D gene (5 bases). The germline V gene has CDR1 LGHNT and CDR2 FRNRAP. This CDR3 has 18 amino acids. V lost 0 bases, J lost 0 bases, and 12 bases lay in between. The CDR3: CASGLVEGVGSGANVLTF. For the CDR3, the DNA is TGTGCTAGTGGTTTGGTAGAGGGAGTCGGCTCTGGGGCCAACGTCCTGACTTTC.

V gene TRBV30 combines with J gene TRBJ1-4, with unresolved D. CDR3 size: 13 residues. Trimming pared 5 bases from V and 9 bases from J, leaving 16 bases between. The germline CDR1 and CDR2 sequences are GTSNPN and SVGIG (reference sequence). In DNA, the CDR3 is TGTGCCTGGGGCCCCCGGGCCGAGCAAAAACTGTTTTTT. It specifies CAWGPRAEQKLFF.

The chain recombines TRBV6-5 with TRBJ2-1; TRBD2 agrees at 9 bases. CDR1 is MNHEY, CDR2 SVGAGI, per germline. V gave up 5 bases and J gave up 7 bases; unmatched junction bases: 6. The CDR3 covers 14 residues. DNA for the CDR3: TGTGCCAGCAGTGTTAGCGGGAGCTGGAATGAGCAGTTCTTC. Encoded protein: CASSVSGSWNEQFF.

The V and J genes are TRBV5-1 and TRBJ2-4, with 12 nucleotides matching TRBD2. J lost 0 bases, V lost 1 base, and 2 bases had no gene match. The CDR3 length is 17 residues. The germline V gene has CDR1 SGHRS and CDR2 YFSETQ. Written as DNA, the CDR3 is TGCGCCAGCAGCTTGCGACTAGCGGGGGTAGCCAAAAACATTCAGTACTTC. Its protein product is CASSLRLAGVAKNIQYF.

This clone showed up just once. The CDR3 is CASSPPRRGPDNEQFF. The CDR3, as DNA: TGTGCCAGCTCACCACCCCGCCGGGGACCCGACAATGAGCAGTTCTTC. V is TRBV18 and J is TRBJ2-1, with D possibly called TRBD1 or TRBD2 (5 bases each). CDR3 length: 16 amino acids. The germline CDR1 and CDR2 sequences are KGHSH and LQKENI. V was clipped by 0 bases and J by 5 bases, with 14 bases between them.

The chain recombines TRBV2 with TRBJ2-5; 8 nucleotides agree with TRBD1. CDR1 and CDR2 from the germline V gene are SNHLY and FYNNEI. J was trimmed by 5 bases and V by 5 bases; bases with no gene match: 13. CDR3 length: 16 residues. CDR3 DNA: TGTGCCAGCAGTCCCCACCCGACAGGGGAGCGGGAGACCCAGTACTTC. It is translated as CASSPHPTGERETQYF. The full variable domain, in which reference TRBV2 and TRBJ2-5 provide the parts outside the CDR3, is EPEVTQTPSHQVTQMGQEVILRCVPISNHLYFYWYRQILGQKVEFLVSFYNNEISEKSEIFDDQFSVERPDGSNFTLKIRSTKLEDSAMYFCASSPHPTGERETQYFGPGTRLLVL.

This clone was picked up one time. This chain uses TRBV28 with TRBJ2-7; a weak D match, TRBD1 (6 bases). The CDR3 runs 14 residues. Germline CDR1 and CDR2: MDHEN and SYDVKM. V shed 2 bases and J shed 6 bases, with 14 bases lying between them. The CDR3 DNA follows: TGTGCCAGCAGTTTACACCAGGGGTGGTCCGAGCAGTACTTC. Protein product: CASSLHQGWSEQYF.